The rows below give T cell receptor beta chains drawn from one sample of a study of cytomegalovirus exposure and HLA in healthy donors. TCRdb's table, derived via immunoSEQ multiplex PCR, lists solely in-frame clones and lacks some. The sample lists about 130,000 clones; roughly 75% were seen once. The specimen was PBMCs. Every receptor here comes from a man aged 25-45 years in good health and CMV-seropositive. The CDR3 runs from the conserved cysteine through the conserved F or W. D genes are given only for firm matches.

v_call: TRBV28; d_call: TRBD1; cdr3_aa: CASISEGAGNQPQHF
v_call: TRBV6-6; d_call: TRBD2; cdr3_aa: CASTYGTSGPYTQYF
v_call: TRBV9; d_call: TRBD2; cdr3_aa: CASSPAYSSGSYEQCF
v_call: TRBV27; d_call: TRBD2; cdr3_aa: CASSLGWGGDNEQFF
v_call: TRBV5-1; d_call: -; cdr3_aa: CASSLDPGNYGYTF
v_call: TRBV9; d_call: TRBD2; cdr3_aa: CASSVTGLAGDEQYF
v_call: TRBV21-1; d_call: -; cdr3_aa: CASSTDQPQHF
v_call: TRBV19; d_call: TRBD1; cdr3_aa: CASSPRTGDYYGYTF
v_call: TRBV29-1; d_call: TRBD1; cdr3_aa: CSVGQGVGGYTF
v_call: TRBV7-8; d_call: TRBD2; cdr3_aa: CASSPQASGGYEQYF
v_call: TRBV18; d_call: -; cdr3_aa: CASSPFELSGEQFF
v_call: TRBV28; d_call: -; cdr3_aa: CASRAGVNQPQHF
v_call: TRBV7-9; d_call: -; cdr3_aa: CASSLEKGELFF
v_call: TRBV4-2; d_call: -; cdr3_aa: CASSQDTQGPSGWGREQYF
v_call: TRBV13; d_call: -; cdr3_aa: CASSAGRHYGYTF
v_call: TRBV5-1; d_call: -; cdr3_aa: CASSLGSGDEQFF
v_call: TRBV7-2; d_call: -; cdr3_aa: CASSLTQTWYGYTF
v_call: TRBV11-2; d_call: -; cdr3_aa: CASRGGGRDTQYF
v_call: TRBV4-1; d_call: -; cdr3_aa: CASSQGSRGEQFF
v_call: TRBV19; d_call: -; cdr3_aa: CASSIDLYGVYEQYF
v_call: TRBV19; d_call: -; cdr3_aa: CASRADRSDWSGYTF
v_call: TRBV7-2; d_call: -; cdr3_aa: CASSYRQASEQFF
v_call: TRBV5-1; d_call: TRBD2; cdr3_aa: CASSTTSGSYEQYF
v_call: TRBV27; d_call: TRBD2; cdr3_aa: CASSPSGTEQFF
v_call: TRBV5-4; d_call: -; cdr3_aa: CASSPSRRETQYF
v_call: TRBV11-2; d_call: -; cdr3_aa: CASSVDPSLGNTGELFF
v_call: TRBV5-5; d_call: -; cdr3_aa: CASSLIEDTGELFF
v_call: TRBV27; d_call: TRBD1; cdr3_aa: CASSSGQARNSPLHF
v_call: TRBV6-1; d_call: TRBD1; cdr3_aa: CASSTGQTYGYTF
v_call: TRBV5-1; d_call: TRBD1; cdr3_aa: CASSLSTGAGGYTF
v_call: TRBV28; d_call: -; cdr3_aa: CATLGHRSYEQYF
v_call: TRBV30; d_call: -; cdr3_aa: CAWSYGRNTEAFF
v_call: TRBV6-1; d_call: TRBD1; cdr3_aa: CASIRDRGNTEAFF
v_call: TRBV27; d_call: -; cdr3_aa: CASSLPPTQYF
v_call: TRBV5-4; d_call: TRBD2; cdr3_aa: CATSKSTGGVFF
v_call: TRBV13; d_call: TRBD1; cdr3_aa: CASSLGTATEAFF
v_call: TRBV9; d_call: -; cdr3_aa: CASSVEGVLSGANVLTF
v_call: TRBV11-2; d_call: TRBD2; cdr3_aa: CASSLELARSYNEQFF
v_call: TRBV7-8; d_call: -; cdr3_aa: CASSLYASLNTGELFF
v_call: TRBV19; d_call: -; cdr3_aa: CASLVAGGYTF
v_call: TRBV5-1; d_call: -; cdr3_aa: CASTPLGGNTEAFF
v_call: TRBV4-3; d_call: TRBD1; cdr3_aa: CASSQPWFGDRVGGELFF
v_call: TRBV19; d_call: -; cdr3_aa: CASSITGPNYGYTF
v_call: TRBV9; d_call: TRBD2; cdr3_aa: CASSGASGIAVEQFF
v_call: TRBV10-3; d_call: -; cdr3_aa: CAISEAQYSTDTQYF
v_call: TRBV11-2; d_call: TRBD1; cdr3_aa: CASSFDRGPGEQYF
v_call: TRBV6-5; d_call: -; cdr3_aa: CASGSRRGDTQYF
v_call: TRBV27; d_call: -; cdr3_aa: CASSLTYFKTGTDTQYF
v_call: TRBV19; d_call: -; cdr3_aa: CASSIGMVREQFF